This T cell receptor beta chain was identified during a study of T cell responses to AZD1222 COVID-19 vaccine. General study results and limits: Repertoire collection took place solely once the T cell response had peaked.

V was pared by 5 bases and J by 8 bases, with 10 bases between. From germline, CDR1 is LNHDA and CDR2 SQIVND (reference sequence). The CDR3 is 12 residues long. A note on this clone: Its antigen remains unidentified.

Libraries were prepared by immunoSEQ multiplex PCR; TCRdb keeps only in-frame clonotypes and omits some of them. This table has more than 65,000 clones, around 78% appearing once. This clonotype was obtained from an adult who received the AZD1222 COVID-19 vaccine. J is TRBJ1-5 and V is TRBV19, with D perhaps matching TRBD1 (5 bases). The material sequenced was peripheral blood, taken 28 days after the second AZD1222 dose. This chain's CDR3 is CASSWGGEPQHF. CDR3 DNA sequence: TGTGCCAGTAGTTGGGGGGGAGAGCCCCAGCATTTT. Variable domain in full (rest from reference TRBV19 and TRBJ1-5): DGGITQSPKYLFRKEGQNVTLSCEQNLNHDAMYWYRQDPGQGLRLIYYSQIVNDFQKGDIAEGYSVSREKKESFPLTVTSAQKNPTAFYLCASSWGGEPQHFGDGTRLSIL.